This TCR beta chain was identified in a study of T cells in Graves' hyperthyroidism and ophthalmopathy. TCR beta CDR3 region amplification was performed from RNA transcripts. First-round RT-PCR targeting the TCR CDR3 was performed with the HTBI primer set. MiXCR, run by TCRdb on the multiplex PCR reads, gives a single entry per CDR3 protein. The table has 490,000 or so distinct CDR3 sequences, about 20% seen once; the top ten hold less than 65%. Active moderate-to-severe ophthalmopathy, Clinical Activity Score at least 3, NOSPECS at least 4, under 3 months' duration. Exclusion of patients followed from uncontrolled infection, other autoimmune disease, pregnancy or lactation. Isolation of PBMCs was performed on around 9.4 ml fresh peripheral blood. On this clonotype itself: Its antigen is unknown.

Study-wide results and limits: Ophthalmopathy and stable hyperthyroidism were separated by a 13 V-J model.

CDR3 length equals 14 residues. The germline V gene has CDR1 DFQATT and CDR2 SNEGSKA (reference sequence). Trimming shortened V by 2 bases and J by 7 bases, and 18 bases separated the two germline ends. Sequencing input: blood. The chain links TRBV20-1 to TRBJ2-7; possibly TRBD1 for D (5 bases). This receptor was taken from a woman aged 70-85 years with Graves' ophthalmopathy. CDR3 protein: CSARRVRAVDEQYF. The CDR3 bases are TGCAGTGCTAGAAGGGTCAGGGCAGTCGATGAGCAGTACTTC.